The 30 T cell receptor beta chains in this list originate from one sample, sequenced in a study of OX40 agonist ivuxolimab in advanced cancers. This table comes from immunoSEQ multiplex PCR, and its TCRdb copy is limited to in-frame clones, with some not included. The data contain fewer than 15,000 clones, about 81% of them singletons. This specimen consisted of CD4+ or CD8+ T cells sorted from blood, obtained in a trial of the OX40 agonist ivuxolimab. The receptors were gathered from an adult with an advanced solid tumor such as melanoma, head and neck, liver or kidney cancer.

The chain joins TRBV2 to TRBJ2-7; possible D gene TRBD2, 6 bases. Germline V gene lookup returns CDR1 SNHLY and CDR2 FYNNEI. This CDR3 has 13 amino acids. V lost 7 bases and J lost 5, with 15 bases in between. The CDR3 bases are TGTGCCAGCAATGGCGGGGCCTCGCACGAGCAGTACTTC. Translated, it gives CASNGGASHEQYF. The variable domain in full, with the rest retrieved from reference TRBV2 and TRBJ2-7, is EPEVTQTPSHQVTQMGQEVILRCVPISNHLYFYWYRQILGQKVEFLVSFYNNEISEKSEIFDDQFSVERPDGSNFTLKIRSTKLEDSAMYFCASNGGASHEQYFGPGTRLTVT.

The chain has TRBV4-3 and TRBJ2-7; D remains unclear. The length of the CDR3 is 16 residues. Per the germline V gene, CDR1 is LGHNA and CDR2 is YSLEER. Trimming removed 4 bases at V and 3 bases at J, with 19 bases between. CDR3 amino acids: CASSPSGVSSLYEQYF. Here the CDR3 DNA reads TGCGCCAGCAGCCCGTCTGGGGTCTCCTCCCTCTACGAGCAGTACTTC.

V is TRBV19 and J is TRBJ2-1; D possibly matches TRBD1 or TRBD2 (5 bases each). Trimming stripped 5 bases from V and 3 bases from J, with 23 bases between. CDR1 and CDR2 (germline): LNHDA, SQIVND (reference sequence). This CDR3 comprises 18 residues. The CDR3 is CASSPRDPTELGYNEQFF. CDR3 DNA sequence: TGTGCCAGTAGTCCCCGGGACCCTACGGAGTTGGGCTACAATGAGCAGTTCTTC.

The CDR3: CASSGGTGDNQPQHF. In DNA form, the CDR3 reads TGTGCCAGCAGCGGCGGGACAGGAGACAATCAGCCCCAGCATTTT. The chain couples TRBV7-9 to TRBJ1-5; the match to TRBD1 covers 8 bases. This CDR3 region has 15 residues. The trim removed 5 bases at V and 3 bases at J, leaving 6 bases unmatched. In germline, CDR1 is SEHNR, CDR2 FQNEAQ (reference sequence).

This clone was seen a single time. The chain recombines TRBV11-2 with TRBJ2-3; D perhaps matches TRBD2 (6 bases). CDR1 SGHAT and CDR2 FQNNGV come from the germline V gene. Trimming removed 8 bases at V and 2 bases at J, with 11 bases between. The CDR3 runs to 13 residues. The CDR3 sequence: CASGGDLTDTQYF. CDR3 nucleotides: TGTGCCAGCGGCGGGGACCTCACAGATACGCAGTATTTT. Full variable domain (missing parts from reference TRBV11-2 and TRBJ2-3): EAGVAQSPRYKIIEKRQSVAFWCNPISGHATLYWYQQILGQGPKLLIQFQNNGVVDDSQLPKDRFSAERLKGVDSTLKIQPAKLEDSAVYLCASGGDLTDTQYFGPGTRLTVL.

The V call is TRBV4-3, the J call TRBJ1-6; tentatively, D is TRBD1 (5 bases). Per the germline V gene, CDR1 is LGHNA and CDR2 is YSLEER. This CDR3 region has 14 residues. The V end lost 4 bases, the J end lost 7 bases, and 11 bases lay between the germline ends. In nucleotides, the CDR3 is TGCGCCAGCAGCCCGGGGACGTCCAATTCACCCCTCCACTTT. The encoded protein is CASSPGTSNSPLHF.

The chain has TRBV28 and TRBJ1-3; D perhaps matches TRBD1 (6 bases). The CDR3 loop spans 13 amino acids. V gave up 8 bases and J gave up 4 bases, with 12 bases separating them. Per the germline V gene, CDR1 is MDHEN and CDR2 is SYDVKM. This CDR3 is CASRAGAGNTIYF. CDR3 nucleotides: TGTGCCAGCCGGGCGGGGGCAGGAAACACCATATATTTT.

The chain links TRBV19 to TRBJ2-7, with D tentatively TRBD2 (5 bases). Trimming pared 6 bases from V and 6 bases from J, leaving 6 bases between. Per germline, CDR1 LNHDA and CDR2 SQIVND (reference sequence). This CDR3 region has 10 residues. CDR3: CASSGVEQYF. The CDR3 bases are TGTGCCAGTAGCGGGGTCGAGCAGTACTTC.

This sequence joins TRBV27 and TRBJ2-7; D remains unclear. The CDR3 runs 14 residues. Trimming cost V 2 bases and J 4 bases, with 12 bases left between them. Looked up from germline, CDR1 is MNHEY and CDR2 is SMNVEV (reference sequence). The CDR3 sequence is CASSLKGIQYEQYF. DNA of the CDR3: TGTGCCAGCAGTTTAAAGGGAATTCAGTACGAGCAGTACTTC.

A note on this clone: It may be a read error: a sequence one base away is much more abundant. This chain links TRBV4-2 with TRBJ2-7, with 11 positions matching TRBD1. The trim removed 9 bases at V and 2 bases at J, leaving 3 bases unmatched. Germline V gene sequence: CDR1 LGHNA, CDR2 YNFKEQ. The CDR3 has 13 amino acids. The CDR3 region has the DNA TGTGCCAGGACGGACAGGGGGCCCTACGAGCAGTACTTC. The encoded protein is CARTDRGPYEQYF.

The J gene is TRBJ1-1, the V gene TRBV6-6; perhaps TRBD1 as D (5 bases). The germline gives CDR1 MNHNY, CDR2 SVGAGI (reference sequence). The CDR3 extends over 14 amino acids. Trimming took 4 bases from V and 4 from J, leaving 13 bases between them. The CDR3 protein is CASSFGTESTEAFF. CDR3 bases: TGTGCCAGCAGTTTCGGGACGGAGAGCACTGAAGCTTTCTTT.

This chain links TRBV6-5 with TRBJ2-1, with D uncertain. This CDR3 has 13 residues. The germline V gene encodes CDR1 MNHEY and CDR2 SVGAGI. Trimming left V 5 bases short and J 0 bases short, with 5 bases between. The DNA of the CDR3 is TGTGCCAGCAGTACAGCCTCCTACAATGAGCAGTTCTTC. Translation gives CASSTASYNEQFF.

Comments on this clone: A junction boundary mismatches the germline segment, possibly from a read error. CDR3 sequence reads: CASSQGFSEEQYF. CDR3 nucleotide sequence: TGCGCCAGCAGCCAAGGTTTCTCGGAGGAGCAGTACTTC. The genes are TRBV5-4 and TRBJ2-7, with D unresolved. From germline, CDR1 is SGHNT and CDR2 YYREEE (reference sequence). The CDR3 consists of 13 residues.

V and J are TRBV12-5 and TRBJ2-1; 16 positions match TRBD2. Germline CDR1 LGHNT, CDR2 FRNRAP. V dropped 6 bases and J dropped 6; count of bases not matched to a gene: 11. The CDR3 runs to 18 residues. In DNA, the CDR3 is TGTGCTAGTGGGCAGGGACTAGCGGGGGGGCCGGGCGGCAATGAGCAGTTCTTC. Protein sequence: CASGQGLAGGPGGNEQFF.

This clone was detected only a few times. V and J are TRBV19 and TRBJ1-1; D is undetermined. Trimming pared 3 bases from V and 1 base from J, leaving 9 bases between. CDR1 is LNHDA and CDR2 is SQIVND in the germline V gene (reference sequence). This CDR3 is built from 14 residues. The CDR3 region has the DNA TGTGCCAGTAGTATCGGATATCAGAACACTGAAGCTTTCTTT. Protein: CASSIGYQNTEAFF.

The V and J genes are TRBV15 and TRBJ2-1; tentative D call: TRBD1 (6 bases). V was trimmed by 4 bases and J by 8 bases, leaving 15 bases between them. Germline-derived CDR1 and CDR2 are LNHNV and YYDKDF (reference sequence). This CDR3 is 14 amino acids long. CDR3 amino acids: CATSTRGTIYEQFF. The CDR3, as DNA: TGTGCCACCAGCACTAGAGGGACAATTTATGAGCAGTTCTTC.

In nucleotides, the CDR3 is TGTGCCAGCAGCACAGGGGGGTTAGGGGAGACCCAGTACTTC. As protein: CASSTGGLGETQYF. This sequence joins TRBV27 and TRBJ2-5, with 8 bases fitting TRBD1. V was pared by 6 bases and J by 5 bases, with 8 bases of the junction left unmatched. The CDR3 spans 14 residues. The germline V gene has CDR1 MNHEY and CDR2 SMNVEV (reference sequence).

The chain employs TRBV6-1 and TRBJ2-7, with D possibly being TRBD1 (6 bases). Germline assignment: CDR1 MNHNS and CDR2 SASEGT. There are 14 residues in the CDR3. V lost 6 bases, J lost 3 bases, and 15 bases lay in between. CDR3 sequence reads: CASSPGQRHYEQYF. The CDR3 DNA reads TGTGCCAGCAGCCCGGGACAAAGACACTACGAGCAGTACTTC.

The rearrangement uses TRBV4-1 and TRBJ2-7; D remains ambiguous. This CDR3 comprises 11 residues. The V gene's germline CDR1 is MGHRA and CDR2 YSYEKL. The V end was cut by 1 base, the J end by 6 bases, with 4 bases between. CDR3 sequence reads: CASSQGPEQYF. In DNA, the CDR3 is TGCGCCAGCAGCCAAGGACCCGAGCAGTACTTC.

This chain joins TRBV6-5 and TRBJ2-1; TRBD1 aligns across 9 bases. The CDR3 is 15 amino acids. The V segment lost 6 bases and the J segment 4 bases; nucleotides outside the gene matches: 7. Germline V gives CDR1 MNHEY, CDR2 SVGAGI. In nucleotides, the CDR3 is TGTGCCAGCAGCCAAACCGGACAGGGGTACAATGAGCAGTTCTTC. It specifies CASSQTGQGYNEQFF.

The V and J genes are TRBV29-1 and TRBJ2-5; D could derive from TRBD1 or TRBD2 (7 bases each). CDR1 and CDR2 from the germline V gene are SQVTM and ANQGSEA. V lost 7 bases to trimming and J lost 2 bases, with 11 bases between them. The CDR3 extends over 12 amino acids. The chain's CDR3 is CSGQGLQETQYF. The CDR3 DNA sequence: TGCAGCGGACAGGGACTACAAGAGACCCAGTACTTC.

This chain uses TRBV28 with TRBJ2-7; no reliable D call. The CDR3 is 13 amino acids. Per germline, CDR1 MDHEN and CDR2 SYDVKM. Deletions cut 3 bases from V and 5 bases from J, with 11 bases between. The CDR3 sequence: CASSFSDFNEQYF. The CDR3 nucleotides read TGTGCCAGCAGTTTCAGCGACTTCAACGAGCAGTACTTC.

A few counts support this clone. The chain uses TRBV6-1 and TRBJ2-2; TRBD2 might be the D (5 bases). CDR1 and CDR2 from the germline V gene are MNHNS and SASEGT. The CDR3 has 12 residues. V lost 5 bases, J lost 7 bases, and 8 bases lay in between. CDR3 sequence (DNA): TGTGCCAGCAGTTCGGAGGACGGGGAGCTGTTTTTT. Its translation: CASSSEDGELFF.

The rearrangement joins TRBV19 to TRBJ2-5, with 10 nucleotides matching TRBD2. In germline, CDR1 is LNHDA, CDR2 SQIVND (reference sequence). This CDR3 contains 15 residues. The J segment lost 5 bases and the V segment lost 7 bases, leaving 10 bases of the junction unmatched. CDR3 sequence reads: CASTLAGDRRETQYF. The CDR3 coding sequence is TGTGCCAGTACCCTAGCGGGAGATCGTAGGGAGACCCAGTACTTC.

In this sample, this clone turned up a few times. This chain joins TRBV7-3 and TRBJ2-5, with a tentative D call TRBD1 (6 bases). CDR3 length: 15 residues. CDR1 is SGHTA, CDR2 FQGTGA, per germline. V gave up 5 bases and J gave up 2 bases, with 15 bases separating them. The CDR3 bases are TGTGCCAGCAGCACAGGGTCAGGCAATCAAGAGACCCAGTACTTC. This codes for CASSTGSGNQETQYF.

CDR3 region: CATSGGQGIYEQYF. The DNA for the CDR3 is TGTGCCACCTCCGGGGGACAGGGGATCTACGAGCAGTACTTC. This chain links TRBV2 with TRBJ2-7, with 10 bases aligning to TRBD1. Germline CDR1 is SNHLY and CDR2 is FYNNEI. J lost 3 bases, V lost 10 bases, and 9 bases had no gene match. There are 14 residues in the CDR3.

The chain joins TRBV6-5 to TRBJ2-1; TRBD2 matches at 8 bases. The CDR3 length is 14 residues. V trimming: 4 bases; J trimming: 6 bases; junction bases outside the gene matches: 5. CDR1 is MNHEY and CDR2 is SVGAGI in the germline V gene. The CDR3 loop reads CASSFREGGNEQFF. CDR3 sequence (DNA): TGTGCCAGCAGTTTCCGGGAGGGTGGCAATGAGCAGTTCTTC.

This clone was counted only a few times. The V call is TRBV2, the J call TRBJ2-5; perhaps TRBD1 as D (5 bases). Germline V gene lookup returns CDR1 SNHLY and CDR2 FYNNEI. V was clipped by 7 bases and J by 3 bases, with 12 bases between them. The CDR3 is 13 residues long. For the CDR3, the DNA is TGTGCCAGCACCACAGGCGGTAAAGAGACCCAGTACTTC. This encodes CASTTGGKETQYF.

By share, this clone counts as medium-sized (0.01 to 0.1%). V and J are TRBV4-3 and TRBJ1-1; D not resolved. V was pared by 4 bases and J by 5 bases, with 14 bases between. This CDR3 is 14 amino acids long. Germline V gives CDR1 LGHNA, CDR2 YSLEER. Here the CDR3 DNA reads TGCGCCAGCAGCCCCGAGGCTGGGATTACTGAAGCTTTCTTT. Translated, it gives CASSPEAGITEAFF.

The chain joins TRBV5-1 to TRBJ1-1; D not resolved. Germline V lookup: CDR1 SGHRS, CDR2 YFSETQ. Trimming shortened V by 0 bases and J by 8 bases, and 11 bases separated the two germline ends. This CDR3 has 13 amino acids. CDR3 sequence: CASSLGQRNEAFF. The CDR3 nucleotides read TGCGCCAGCAGCTTGGGTCAACGGAACGAAGCTTTCTTT.